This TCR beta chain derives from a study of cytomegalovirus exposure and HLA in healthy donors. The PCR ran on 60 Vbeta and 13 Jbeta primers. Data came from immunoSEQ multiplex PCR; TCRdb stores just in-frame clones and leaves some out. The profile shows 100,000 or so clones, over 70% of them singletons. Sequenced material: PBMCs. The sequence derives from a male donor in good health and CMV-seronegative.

CDR3 protein: CATAAAGEGSGANVLTF. The CDR3, as DNA: TGTGCCACCGCGGCGGCAGGGGAGGGCTCTGGGGCCAACGTCCTGACTTTC. The V gene is TRBV28, the J gene TRBJ2-6; perhaps TRBD2 as D (7 bases). Germline values: CDR1 MDHEN, CDR2 SYDVKM. This CDR3 has 17 amino acids. The V end was cut by 10 bases, the J end by 0 bases, with 19 bases between.